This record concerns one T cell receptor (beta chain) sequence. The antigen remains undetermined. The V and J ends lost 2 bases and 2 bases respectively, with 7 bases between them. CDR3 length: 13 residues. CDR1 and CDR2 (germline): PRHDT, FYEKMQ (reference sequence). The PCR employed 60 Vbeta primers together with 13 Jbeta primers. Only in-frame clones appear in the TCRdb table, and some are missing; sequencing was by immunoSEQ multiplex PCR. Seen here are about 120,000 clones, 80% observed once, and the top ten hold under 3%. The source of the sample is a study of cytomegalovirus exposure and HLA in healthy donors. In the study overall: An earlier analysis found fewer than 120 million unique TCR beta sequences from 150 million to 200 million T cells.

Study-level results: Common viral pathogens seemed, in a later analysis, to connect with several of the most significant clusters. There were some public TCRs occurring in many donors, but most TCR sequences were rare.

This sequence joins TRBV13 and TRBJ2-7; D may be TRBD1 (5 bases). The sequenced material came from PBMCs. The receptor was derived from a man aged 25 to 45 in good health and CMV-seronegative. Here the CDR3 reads CASSLWGTYEQYF. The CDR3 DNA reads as TGTGCCAGCAGCTTATGGGGCACCTACGAGCAGTACTTC.